This TCR beta chain was recorded in a study of regulatory T cells in long-lasting Graves disease. Study in general: Over 5 years of antithyroid drugs with positive TSH receptor antibodies was taken to mean persistent Graves' disease.

This sample's time point: persistent/refractory GD, antithyroid drugs over 5 years with positive TRAb. Extracted PBMC RNA gave rise to the TCR library. Deletions cut 6 bases from V and 5 bases from J, with 22 bases between. Germline V gene sequence: CDR1 MNHNS, CDR2 SASEGT. CDR3 length equals 16 residues. Arm-PCR of CDR3 regions and iRepertoire HTBI primers were used to build TCR beta libraries. TCRdb redid the calling of the multiplex PCR reads with MiXCR, one entry per CDR3 protein. The sample has 350,000 to 450,000 distinct CDR3 sequences, less than 25% seen once. About this clonotype itself: Its antigen is not known.

Regarding the study as a whole: Persistent disease exhibited a predilection for TRBV28, TRBJ1-2 and TRBJ2-5. Persistent patients had more shared public clonotypes (fewer than 3,000) than new patients (about 920).

The sequencing used peripheral blood mononuclear cells (PBMCs), collected when the disease was refractory, from a patient treated with antithyroid drugs. V gene TRBV6-1 combines with J gene TRBJ1-1; D remains unclear. This receptor was taken from a female donor with Graves disease. The CDR3 DNA follows: TGTGCCAGCAGCCCACAGACCGGGGTGCGGGTGACTGAAGCTTTCTTT. It encodes CASSPQTGVRVTEAFF.